The clone carrying this T cell receptor (beta chain) appeared a few times. These data belong to a study of blood T cell repertoires in COVID-19. Study-wide context: Researchers got acute and convalescent COVID-19 samples from the United States, Italy and Spain. PBMCs, B-cell-depleted T cells, or T cells were the source of the cDNA or gDNA that made up the material.

In the source study's methods: Amplified reference gene primers provided the basis for estimating nucleated cell counts. Produced via immunoSEQ multiplex PCR; TCRdb's table is partial and in-frame only. V and J calls and clone size are those listed in that table; D and trimming were worked out from the DNA. This table has 210,000 or so clones, 80% to 90% appearing once. Germline lookup yields CDR1 LNHDA and CDR2 SQIVND (reference sequence). V shed 7 bases and J shed 3 bases, with 15 bases lying between them. This CDR3 contains 14 residues. The source is a man younger than 35 with active or convalescent COVID-19. Sequenced sample: peripheral blood. The chain joins TRBV19 to TRBJ1-1; D might be TRBD1 (5 bases). CDR3 loop: CASTDLTRDTEAFF. CDR3 coding DNA: TGTGCCAGTACCGACCTCACCAGGGACACTGAAGCTTTCTTT.